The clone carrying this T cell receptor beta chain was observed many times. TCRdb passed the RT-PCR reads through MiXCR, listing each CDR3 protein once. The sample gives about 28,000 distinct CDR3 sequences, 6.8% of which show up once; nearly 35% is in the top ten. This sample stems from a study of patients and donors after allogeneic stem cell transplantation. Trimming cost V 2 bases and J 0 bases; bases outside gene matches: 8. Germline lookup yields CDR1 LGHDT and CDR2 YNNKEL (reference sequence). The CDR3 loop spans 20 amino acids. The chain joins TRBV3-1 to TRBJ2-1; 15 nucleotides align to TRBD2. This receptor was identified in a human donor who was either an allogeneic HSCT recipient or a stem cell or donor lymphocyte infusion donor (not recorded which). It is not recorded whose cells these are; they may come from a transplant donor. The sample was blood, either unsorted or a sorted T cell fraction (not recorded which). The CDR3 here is CASSQPPGLAGGGSYNEQFF. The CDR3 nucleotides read TGTGCCAGCAGCCAACCCCCGGGACTAGCGGGAGGAGGCTCCTACAATGAGCAGTTCTTC.